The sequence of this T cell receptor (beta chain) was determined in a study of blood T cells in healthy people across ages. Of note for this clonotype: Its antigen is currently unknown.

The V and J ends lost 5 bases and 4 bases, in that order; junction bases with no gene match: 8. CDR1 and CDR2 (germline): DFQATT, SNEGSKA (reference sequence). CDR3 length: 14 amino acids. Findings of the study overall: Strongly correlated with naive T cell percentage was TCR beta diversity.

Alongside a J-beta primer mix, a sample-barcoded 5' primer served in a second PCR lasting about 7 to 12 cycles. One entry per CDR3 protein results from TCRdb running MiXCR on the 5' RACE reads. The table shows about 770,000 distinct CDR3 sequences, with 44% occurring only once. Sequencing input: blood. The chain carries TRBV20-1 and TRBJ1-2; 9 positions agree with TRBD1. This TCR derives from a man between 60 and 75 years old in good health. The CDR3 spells CSAELRQGGYGYTF. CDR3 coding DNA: TGCAGTGCTGAGCTAAGACAGGGGGGCTATGGCTACACCTTC.